Sequencing of this T cell receptor beta chain was carried out in a study of T cell changes during pregnancy in multiple sclerosis. The repertoire was sequenced with immunoSEQ multiplex PCR; TCRdb's copy has only in-frame clones and lacks some. There are about 59,000 clones in the sample; about 93% occur only once, and roughly 2.6% lies in the top ten. The source is a female donor with multiple sclerosis, enrolled in a pregnancy study. The source material was CD8+ T cells from peripheral blood mononuclear cells, sampled in the third trimester of pregnancy.

The DNA of the CDR3 is TGTGCCAGCAGTGTTTGGCCCTCTGGGGCCAACGTCCTGACTTTC. It specifies CASSVWPSGANVLTF. V gene TRBV6-1 combines with J gene TRBJ2-6, with no clear D. Trimming removed 4 bases from V and 0 bases from J, with 7 bases in between. CDR3 length: 15 amino acids. Germline assignment: CDR1 MNHNS and CDR2 SASEGT.